The next 20 T cell receptor beta chains were all read from a single sample in a study of T cells in Graves' hyperthyroidism and ophthalmopathy. RNA transcripts yielded amplified TCR beta CDR3 regions. A set of HTBI primers served as the primers for a first-round RT-PCR of the TCR CDR3. TCRdb fed the multiplex PCR reads into MiXCR, producing one record per CDR3 protein. The table lists fewer than 350,000 distinct CDR3 sequences, about an eighth of them singletons, with roughly 7.7% in the top ten. Sequencing was carried out using blood. These receptors originate from a woman in her thirties or forties with Graves' hyperthyroidism.

This clonotype has ten or more counts. V and J are TRBV7-2 and TRBJ2-5, with TRBD1 as a possible D gene (6 bases). The CDR3 length is 13 residues. V lost 4 bases, J lost 6 bases, and 12 bases lay in between. Germline lookup yields CDR1 SGHTA and CDR2 FQGNSA. The DNA for the CDR3 is TGTGCCAGCAGCTCCTTTAGGGGGAAGACCCAGTACTTC. Amino acid sequence: CASSSFRGKTQYF.

The table lists this clonotype with many counts. This chain uses TRBV27 with TRBJ1-5, with 9 bases lining up with TRBD1. The CDR3 sequence is 13 residues long. Germline CDR1 reads MNHEY; CDR2 reads SMNVEV (reference sequence). Trimming at V came to 5 bases and at J to 5 bases, leaving 1 base not matched to a gene. The CDR3: CASSTGGYQPQHF. DNA of the CDR3: TGTGCCAGCAGTACAGGGGGCTATCAGCCCCAGCATTTT.

This clonotype showed up many times. This sequence joins TRBV27 and TRBJ2-3; D is perhaps TRBD1 (5 bases). Germline lookup yields CDR1 MNHEY and CDR2 SMNVEV (reference sequence). V lost 5 bases, J lost 6 bases, and 24 bases lay in between. CDR3 size: 17 residues. CDR3 DNA sequence: TGTGCCAGCAGTCACGTCCGTCATTTAGGGGCATCGGATACGCAGTATTTT. Protein: CASSHVRHLGASDTQYF.

The sample holds a few counts of this clonotype. One end of the junction does not line up with germline, which may come from a read error. V gene TRBV20-1 combines with J gene TRBJ1-2; 7 bases are shared with TRBD1. Per the germline V gene, CDR1 is DFQATT and CDR2 is SNEGSKA (reference sequence). The CDR3 loop spans 13 amino acids. CDR3 amino acids: CSAAVAGGYAYTF. For the CDR3, the DNA is TGCAGTGCCGCAGTGGCAGGGGGGTATGCCTACACCTTC.

This clonotype has a handful of counts. This chain connects TRBV2 to TRBJ2-2, with 7 bases aligning to TRBD1. The CDR3 is 16 amino acids. Trimming at V came to 5 bases and at J to 4 bases, leaving 10 bases not matched to a gene. CDR1 SNHLY and CDR2 FYNNEI come from the germline V gene. The CDR3 region has the DNA TGTGCCAGCAGTCGCGTTACAGGGGCTAGCACCGGGGAGCTGTTTTTT. Protein sequence: CASSRVTGASTGELFF.

This clonotype was seen at least ten times. This chain joins TRBV3-1 and TRBJ2-7; tentatively, D is TRBD2 (6 bases). Trimming shortened V by 4 bases and J by 0 bases, and 13 bases separated the two germline ends. This CDR3 spans 15 amino acids. Per germline, CDR1 LGHDT and CDR2 YNNKEL (reference sequence). CDR3 nucleotides: TGTGCCAGCAGCCCTGGGAGGCAGAACTCCTACGAGCAGTACTTC. This translates into CASSPGRQNSYEQYF.

This clonotype occurred a few times. J is TRBJ2-1 and V is TRBV12-3 or TRBV12-4, with D perhaps being TRBD1 or TRBD2 (6 bases each). V gave up 3 bases and J gave up 9 bases, with 12 bases separating them. The length of the CDR3 is 13 residues. CDR3 DNA: TGTGCCAGCAGTTTGGTAGGAGGGGGTGAGCAGTTCTTC. Its translation: CASSLVGGGEQFF.

The chain couples TRBV20-1 to TRBJ2-7, with D perhaps TRBD1 or TRBD2 (5 bases each). V lost 0 bases, J lost 0 bases, and 21 bases lay in between. Germline assignment: CDR1 DFQATT and CDR2 SNEGSKA (reference sequence). This CDR3 is 18 amino acids long. In nucleotides, the CDR3 is TGCAGTGCTAGAGATTTAGTAGGGGCTAGCCTCAACTCCTACGAGCAGTACTTC. Translated: CSARDLVGASLNSYEQYF.

The table lists this clonotype with many counts. The rearrangement links TRBV7-8 to TRBJ2-2; no reliable D call. Germline CDR1 and CDR2: SGHVS and FQNEAQ. V lost 2 bases and J 6 bases, leaving 7 bases between the germline ends. CDR3 length: 13 residues. The CDR3 here is CASSLYLAGELFF. The CDR3, as DNA: TGTGCCAGCAGCTTATATCTGGCCGGGGAGCTGTTTTTT.

This clonotype was counted at least ten times. The chain employs TRBV4-1 and TRBJ2-7; D ambiguous. The CDR3 extends over 14 amino acids. Trimming stripped 4 bases from V and 2 bases from J, with 12 bases between. CDR1 and CDR2 (germline): MGHRA, YSYEKL. The CDR3 reads CASSPGPATYEQYF. The CDR3 DNA sequence: TGCGCCAGCAGCCCCGGACCCGCGACCTACGAGCAGTACTTC.

This clonotype was seen ten or more times. The V call is TRBV28, the J call TRBJ2-7, with D possibly matching TRBD1 (5 bases). V gave up 2 bases and J gave up 3 bases, with 11 bases separating them. The CDR3 consists of 14 residues. Germline V gene lookup returns CDR1 MDHEN and CDR2 SYDVKM. CDR3 nucleotide sequence: TGTGCCAGCAGTTTAAGGGGTGGGGACTACGAGCAGTACTTC. This codes for CASSLRGGDYEQYF.

In its sample, this clonotype was seen many times. This chain uses TRBV29-1 with TRBJ2-5; D gene unclear. The V end was cut by 4 bases, the J end by 1 base, with 16 bases between. Germline V lookup: CDR1 SQVTM, CDR2 ANQGSEA. The CDR3 spans 15 residues. CDR3: CSVVLARHSQETQYF. CDR3 nucleotides: TGCAGCGTTGTTCTGGCACGGCATAGCCAAGAGACCCAGTACTTC. Using reference TRBV29-1 and TRBJ2-5 for the parts outside the CDR3, the full variable domain is SAVISQKPSRDICQRGTSLTIQCQVDSQVTMMFWYRQQPGQSLTLIATANQGSEATYESGFVIDKFPISRPNLTFSTLTVSNMSPEDSSIYLCSVVLARHSQETQYFGPGTRLLVL.

This clonotype has a count of ten or more. The chain uses TRBV5-5 and TRBJ1-1, with D unclear. Germline CDR1 SGHKS, CDR2 YYEKEE (reference sequence). Trimming removed 0 bases at V and 5 bases at J, with 8 bases between. The CDR3 extends over 13 amino acids. CDR3 sequence reads: CASSLAPRTEAFF. CDR3 DNA: TGTGCCAGCAGCTTGGCCCCGAGGACTGAAGCTTTCTTT.

This clonotype was counted many times. The chain combines TRBV29-1 with TRBJ1-1; D gene ambiguous. Germline V lookup: CDR1 SQVTM, CDR2 ANQGSEA. The CDR3 runs 13 residues. The V end lost 4 bases, the J end lost 1 base, and 10 bases lay between the germline ends. CDR3 sequence reads: CSVVGMANTEAFF. In DNA, the CDR3 is TGCAGCGTTGTCGGCATGGCGAACACTGAAGCTTTCTTT.

This clonotype was counted at least ten times. The J gene is TRBJ2-7, the V gene TRBV15; 15 bases line up with TRBD2. With V trimmed by 3 bases and J by 1 base, 4 bases remained unmatched. The CDR3 is 17 residues long. In germline, CDR1 is LNHNV, CDR2 YYDKDF (reference sequence). This CDR3 reads CATSSEGLAGGSYEQYF. The CDR3 nucleotides are TGTGCCACCAGCAGCGAGGGACTAGCGGGAGGTTCCTACGAGCAGTACTTC.

This clonotype showed up many times. The chain links TRBV6-1 to TRBJ1-5, with a tentative D call TRBD1 (6 bases). The V gene lost 8 bases and the J gene lost 7 bases, with 18 bases spanning the gap. The CDR3 is 14 residues long. Per the germline V gene, CDR1 is MNHNS and CDR2 is SASEGT. CDR3 region: CASGNRQAGQPQHF. In nucleotides, the CDR3 is TGTGCCAGCGGTAACCGACAGGCCGGACAGCCCCAGCATTTT.

In its sample, this clonotype was seen a few times. This rearrangement joins TRBV7-9 to TRBJ2-5; a weak D match, TRBD1 (6 bases). The CDR3 runs to 16 residues. Per the germline V gene, CDR1 is SEHNR and CDR2 is FQNEAQ (reference sequence). Trimming shortened V by 5 bases and J by 2 bases, and 18 bases separated the two germline ends. The CDR3 reads CASSVMMDRQQETQYF. As DNA, the CDR3 is TGTGCCAGCAGCGTTATGATGGACAGACAACAAGAGACCCAGTACTTC.

At least ten counts were recorded for this clonotype. The chain recombines TRBV7-9 with TRBJ2-5; 9 nucleotides match TRBD2. With V trimmed by 5 bases and J by 4 bases, 11 bases remained unmatched. The CDR3 covers 16 residues. The germline gives CDR1 SEHNR, CDR2 FQNEAQ (reference sequence). CDR3 nucleotides: TGTGCCAGCAGCCCTGGTAGCGGGAGCGGGGGAGAGACCCAGTACTTC. Its protein product is CASSPGSGSGGETQYF.

As for this clonotype: A much larger clone differs from this one at a single base, so this may be a read error. The chain uses TRBV5-1 and TRBJ1-6; D is unresolved. The V end was cut by 2 bases, the J end by 17 bases, with 14 bases between. Germline values: CDR1 SGHRS, CDR2 YFSETQ. The CDR3 is made up of 12 amino acids. This CDR3 is CASSFDSLAFHF. The CDR3, as DNA: TGCGCCAGCAGCTTTGATTCTCTGGCCTTCCACTTT.

At least ten counts were recorded for this clonotype. The V and J genes are TRBV19 and TRBJ1-3; D gene unclear. Germline V gene sequence: CDR1 LNHDA, CDR2 SQIVND (reference sequence). This CDR3 region has 13 residues. V gave up 5 bases and J gave up 3 bases, with 8 bases separating them. CDR3: CASSDGRGNTIYF. The CDR3, as DNA: TGTGCCAGTAGTGATGGTCGTGGAAACACCATATATTTT.